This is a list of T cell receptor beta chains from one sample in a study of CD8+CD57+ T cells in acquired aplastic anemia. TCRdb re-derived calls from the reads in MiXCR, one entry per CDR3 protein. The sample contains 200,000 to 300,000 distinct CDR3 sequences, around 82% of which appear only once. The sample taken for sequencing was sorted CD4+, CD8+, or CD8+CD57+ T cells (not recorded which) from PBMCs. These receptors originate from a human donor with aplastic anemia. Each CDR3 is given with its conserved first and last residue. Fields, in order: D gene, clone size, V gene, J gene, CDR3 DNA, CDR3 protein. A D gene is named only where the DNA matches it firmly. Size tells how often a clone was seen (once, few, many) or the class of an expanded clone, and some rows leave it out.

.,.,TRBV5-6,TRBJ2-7,TGTGCCAGCAGCGGCGGGATTCTCTACGAGCAGTACTTC,CASSGGILYEQYF
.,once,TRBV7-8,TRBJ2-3,TGTGCCAGCACCCAGGGGAGAGGAACCGCAGATCCGCAGTATTTT,CASTQGRGTADPQYF
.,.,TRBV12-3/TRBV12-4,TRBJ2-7,TGTGCCAGCAGTATAAACACCCTCTCCGAGCAGTACTTC,CASSINTLSEQYF
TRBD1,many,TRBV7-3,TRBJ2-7,TGTGCCAGCAGCTTGGGACAGGGAGGCTACGAGCAGTACTTC,CASSLGQGGYEQYF
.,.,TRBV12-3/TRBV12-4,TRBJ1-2,TGTGCCAGCAGGAGGGACCGGGGAAATGAAAAACTGTGCTTTACCTTC,CASRRDRGNEKLCFTF
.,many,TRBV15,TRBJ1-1,TGTGCCACCAGCAGCATAGGAACAAGAGATTCCACTGAAGCTTTCTTT,CATSSIGTRDSTEAFF
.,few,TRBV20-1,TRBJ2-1,TGCAGTGCTAGAGGCGGAGCCTACAATGAGCAGTTCTTC,CSARGGAYNEQFF
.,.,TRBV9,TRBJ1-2,TGTGCCAGCAGCTTAGTGGCCTGGCGCAATGAGCAGTACACCTTC,CASSLVAWRNEQYTF
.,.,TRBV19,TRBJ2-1,TGTGCCAGTAGTATTGGATACAATGAGCAGTTCTTC,CASSIGYNEQFF
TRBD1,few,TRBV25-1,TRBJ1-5,TGTGCCAGCAGATCCTGCTCCCCCCTGACAGGGGGCGCGGGTCAGCCCCAGCATTTT,CASRSCSPLTGGAGQPQHF
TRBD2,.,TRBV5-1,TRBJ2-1,TGCGCCAGCAGCTTGCGGCTAGCGGGGCTTGAGCAGTTCTTC,CASSLRLAGLEQFF
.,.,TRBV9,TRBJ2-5,TGTGCCACCGGAAGAGCTGGGAACATTCAGAACTTCGACTTC,CATGRAGNIQNFDF
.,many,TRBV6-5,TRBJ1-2,TGTGCCAGCAGTGTCCGTATTGATTCGACAAGAAACTATGGCTACACCTTC,CASSVRIDSTRNYGYTF
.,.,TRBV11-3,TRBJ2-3,TGTGCCAGCTCAAGACAGGCCAACGGAATAGATACGCAGTATTTT,CASSRQANGIDTQYF